Listed below are T cell receptor beta chains from one sample, sequenced in a study of blood T cells in healthy people across ages. TCRdb recomputed calls from the 5' RACE reads with MiXCR, one row per CDR3 protein. The top ten clones hold around 23% of a sample with some 1,800,000 distinct CDR3 sequences, about 39% of them seen once. Sequences were obtained from blood. The receptors here all came from a human donor in good health. Both conserved end residues are part of each CDR3. Clone size appears in some rows only: once, few, many, or a class for an expanded clone.

V gene	J gene	clone size	CDR3 protein
TRBV5-5	TRBJ2-1	.	CASSSPMIAKETQFF
TRBV20-1	TRBJ2-7	.	CSAKKIPISVYEQYF
TRBV29-1	TRBJ1-2	few	CSAVGSLSYGYTF
TRBV15	TRBJ2-3	.	CATRETGTGGLLESTDTQYF
TRBV5-1	TRBJ2-5	few	CASSLTGGTKETQYF
TRBV7-2	TRBJ2-5	.	CASRENLQETQYF
TRBV29-1	TRBJ1-2	.	CSVANKRGYGYTF
TRBV6-5	TRBJ1-2	.	CASSFAGGRNYGYTF
TRBV2	TRBJ2-2	.	CASSEVQGGIGELFF
TRBV11-1	TRBJ1-1	.	CASSSVPGQESNTEAFF
TRBV4-2	TRBJ2-2	few	CASSQDFSGGNTGELFF
TRBV20-1	TRBJ2-3	once	CSASKTPLLGTDTQYF
TRBV4-1	TRBJ1-4	few	CASSQEGQGGHWEKLFF
TRBV3-1	TRBJ2-1	.	CASSHSNHRWASGRETYNEQFF
TRBV12-3/TRBV12-4	TRBJ2-3	.	CASSTLIRVGTDTQYF
TRBV20-1	TRBJ1-2	few	CSARNGRRYGYTF
TRBV7-9	TRBJ2-7	few	CARRDNRSLSYEQYF
TRBV7-2	TRBJ2-1	few	CASSAIYNERFF
TRBV12-3/TRBV12-4	TRBJ2-2	few	CASSLNDHSNTGELFF
TRBV7-2	TRBJ2-3	few	CASSLGPTSRGDTQYF
TRBV20-1	TRBJ2-1	few	CSALRQGGLNEQFF
TRBV7-2	TRBJ1-2	few	CASSLASVMVNGYTF
TRBV6-5	TRBJ1-3	.	CASSYSLVGLGSGNTIYF
TRBV27	TRBJ1-3	.	CASSLGLSSGNTIYF
TRBV20-1	TRBJ1-2	.	CSAIGRGYGYTF
TRBV29-1	TRBJ2-3	few	CSVVASGGADTQYF
TRBV28	TRBJ1-1	.	CASSMTVPILNTEAFF
TRBV12-5	TRBJ1-2	.	CASGARGTSVDGYTF
TRBV12-3/TRBV12-4	TRBJ2-7	.	CASRSKSDRVYEQYF
TRBV7-6	TRBJ1-2	few	CASSPRGDDSGGYTF
TRBV10-3	TRBJ2-6	few	CAAGTGSGANVLTF
TRBV29-1	TRBJ2-5	.	CSVQRGTGNQETQYF
TRBV15	TRBJ2-3	few	CATSRDSRTDTQYF
TRBV5-1	TRBJ1-1	few	CASSTGGGENTEAFF
TRBV4-3	TRBJ1-1	.	CASSLGRLLNTEAFF
TRBV20-1	TRBJ1-5	few	CSARSTRDQPQHF
TRBV7-3	TRBJ2-2	.	CASSQGGVRGTGELFF
TRBV7-6	TRBJ1-5	.	CASSLGGQISNQPQHF
TRBV10-3	TRBJ2-1	few	CATNPGGQHNEQFF
TRBV6-5	TRBJ2-7	few	CASSYSRNTYEQYF
TRBV20-1	TRBJ2-7	.	CSARDRLAPYEQYF
TRBV29-1	TRBJ2-5	.	CSVAVVIETQYF
TRBV10-3	TRBJ1-2	.	CAVSVVGGDGYTF
TRBV7-3	TRBJ2-7	few	CASSKRMGEQYF
TRBV5-1	TRBJ2-1	.	CASSRGELSYNEQFF
TRBV4-1	TRBJ2-1	.	CTSSQGAGYNEQFF
TRBV29-1	TRBJ1-2	.	CSVALTGSGYGYTF
TRBV27	TRBJ2-3	few	CASSGGTENTDTQYF